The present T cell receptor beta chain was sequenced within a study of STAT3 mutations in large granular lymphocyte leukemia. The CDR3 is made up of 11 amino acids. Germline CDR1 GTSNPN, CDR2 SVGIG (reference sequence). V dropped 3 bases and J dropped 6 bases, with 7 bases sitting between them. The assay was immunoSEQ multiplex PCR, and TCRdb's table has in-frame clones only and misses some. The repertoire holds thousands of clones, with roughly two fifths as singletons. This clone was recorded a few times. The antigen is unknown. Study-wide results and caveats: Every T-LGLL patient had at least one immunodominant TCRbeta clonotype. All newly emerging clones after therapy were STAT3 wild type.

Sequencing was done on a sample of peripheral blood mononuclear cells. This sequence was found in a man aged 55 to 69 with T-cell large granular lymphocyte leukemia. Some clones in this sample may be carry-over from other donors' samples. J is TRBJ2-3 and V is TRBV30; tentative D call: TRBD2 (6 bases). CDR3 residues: CAWRAGDTQYF. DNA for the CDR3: TGTGCCTGGAGGGCGGGGGATACGCAGTATTTT.